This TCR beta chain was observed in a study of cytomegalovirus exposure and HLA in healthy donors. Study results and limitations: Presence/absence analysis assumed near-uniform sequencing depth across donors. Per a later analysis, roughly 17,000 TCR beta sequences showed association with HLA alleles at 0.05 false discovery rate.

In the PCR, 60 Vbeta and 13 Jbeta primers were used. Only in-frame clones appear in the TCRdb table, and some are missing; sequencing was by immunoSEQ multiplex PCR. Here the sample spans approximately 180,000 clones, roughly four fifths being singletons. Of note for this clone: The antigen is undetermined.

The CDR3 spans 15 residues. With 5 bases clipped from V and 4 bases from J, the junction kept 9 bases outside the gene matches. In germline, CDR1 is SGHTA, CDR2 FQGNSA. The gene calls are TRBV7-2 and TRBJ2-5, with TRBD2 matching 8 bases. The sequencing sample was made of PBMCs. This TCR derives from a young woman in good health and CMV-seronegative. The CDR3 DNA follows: TGTGCCAGCAGCCTCGGGGGGGCTGGGGGAGAGACCCAGTACTTC. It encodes CASSLGGAGGETQYF.